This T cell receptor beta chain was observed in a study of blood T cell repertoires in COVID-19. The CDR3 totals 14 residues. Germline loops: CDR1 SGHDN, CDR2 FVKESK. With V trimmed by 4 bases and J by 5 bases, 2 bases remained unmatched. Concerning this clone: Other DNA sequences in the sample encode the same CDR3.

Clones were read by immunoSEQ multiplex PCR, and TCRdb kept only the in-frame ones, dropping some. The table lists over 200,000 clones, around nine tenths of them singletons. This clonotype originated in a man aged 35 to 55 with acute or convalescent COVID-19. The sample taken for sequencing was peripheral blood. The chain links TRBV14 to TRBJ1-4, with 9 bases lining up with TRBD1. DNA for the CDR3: TGTGCCAGCAGCCTCGGGACAGGGAATGAAAAACTGTTTTTT. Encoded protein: CASSLGTGNEKLFF. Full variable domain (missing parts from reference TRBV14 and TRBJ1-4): EAGVTQFPSHSVIEKGQTVTLRCDPISGHDNLYWYRRVMGKEIKFLLHFVKESKQDESGMPNNRFLAERTGGTYSTLKVQPAELEDSGVYFCASSLGTGNEKLFFGSGTQLSVL.